The clone carrying this T cell receptor beta chain is judged medium-sized. Its specificity is not known. The TCR beta CDR3 region was amplified from genomic DNA, with two rounds of multiplex PCR being used for the amplification. The first PCR round targeted every TRBV and TRBJ gene with specific primers. Each CDR3 protein is one row after TCRdb ran MiXCR on the multiplex PCR reads. The sample lists tens of thousands of distinct CDR3 sequences; 35% to 55% were seen once. The CDR3 consists of 17 residues. V was cut by 6 bases and J by 1 base, with 19 bases left in between. Germline V CDR1 and CDR2: MNHNS, SASEGT. This specimen comes from a study of prognosis after radiotherapy for stage I lung cancer. Study-level information: Early 2018 to January 2019 saw enrollment of stage I non-small cell lung cancer patients. Study results and limitations: Median unique TCR clone counts of roughly 9,900 versus 7,200 showed a fall after stereotactic body radiation therapy. Among expanded TCR clones, tumor specificity was not determined.

This clonotype originated in a donor over 45 with non-small cell lung cancer. V is TRBV6-1 and J is TRBJ1-3, with D hard to call. The sequenced sample was PBMCs, obtained before or after stereotactic body radiation therapy (not recorded which). CDR3 in amino acids: CASSLREGGVSGNTIYF. Written as DNA, the CDR3 is TGTGCCAGCAGCTTACGAGAGGGAGGTGTATCTGGAAACACCATATATTTT.